The 14 T cell receptor beta chains in this list originate from one sample, sequenced in a study of beta chain features in type 1 diabetes. Expressed TCRB transcripts were sequenced because the isolated RNA had all been reverse transcribed beforehand. The assay was immunoSEQ multiplex PCR, and TCRdb's table has in-frame clones only and misses some. The sample yields some 270,000 clones, about 7.8% seen once. Sequenced input: central memory CD4+ T cells from blood. Receptors were obtained from a woman aged 18-30 years in good health.

In its sample, this clone was seen a few times. The chain combines TRBV7-2 with TRBJ1-2; tentative D call: TRBD1 (5 bases). CDR1 is SGHTA, CDR2 FQGNSA, per germline. The CDR3 contains 16 residues. Trimming left V 4 bases short and J 1 base short, with 16 bases between. Here the CDR3 DNA reads TGTGCCAGCAGCTCGTACCGAGGGGTTTTTAACTATGGCTACACCTTC. It translates to CASSSYRGVFNYGYTF.

The chain carries TRBV5-1 and TRBJ2-3, with D unresolved. Trimming took off 4 bases at V and 4 bases at J, with 16 bases between the two ends. Germline CDR1 and CDR2: SGHRS and YFSETQ. The CDR3 spans 15 residues. The CDR3 loop is CASSPSVPGADTQYF. The CDR3 nucleotides read TGCGCCAGCAGCCCGAGCGTGCCGGGCGCAGATACGCAGTATTTT.

In this sample, this clone turned up a few times. The genes are TRBV15 and TRBJ1-6; the D gene is possibly TRBD1 (6 bases). The CDR3 extends over 16 amino acids. Trimming stripped 2 bases from V and 9 bases from J, with 17 bases between. In germline, CDR1 is LNHNV, CDR2 YYDKDF (reference sequence). CDR3 bases: TGTGCCACCAGCAGATTACAGGGCCCCCTAATTTCACCCCTCCACTTT. Translating it yields CATSRLQGPLISPLHF.

CDR3 coding DNA: TGCGCCAGCAGCCGGGTGACAGGGTCGGGTTCACCCCTCCACTTT. This encodes CASSRVTGSGSPLHF. The chain combines TRBV4-1 with TRBJ1-6; 7 bases fit TRBD1. The CDR3 contains 15 residues. After removal of 4 bases from V and 9 bases from J, the junction contained 9 bases not matched to a gene. Germline V gene data show CDR1 as MGHRA and CDR2 as YSYEKL.

This clone was observed a few times. V and J are TRBV9 and TRBJ1-1; D is undetermined. The CDR3 totals 13 residues. Germline loops: CDR1 SGDLS, CDR2 YYNGEE. Trimming took 0 bases from V and 5 from J, leaving 8 bases between them. CDR3 protein: CASSVGSRTEAFF. As DNA, the CDR3 is TGTGCCAGCAGCGTAGGGAGCAGGACTGAAGCTTTCTTT.

This clone was counted only a few times. The chain couples TRBV7-8 to TRBJ1-5; possibly TRBD1 for D (6 bases). This CDR3 region has 14 residues. Germline-derived CDR1 and CDR2 are SGHVS and FQNEAQ. V was cut by 4 bases and J by 7 bases, with 14 bases left in between. CDR3 loop: CASSSDSRPQPQHF. CDR3 coding DNA: TGTGCCAGCAGCTCGGACAGTCGACCACAGCCCCAGCATTTT.

The rearrangement joins TRBV28 to TRBJ2-7; D is possibly TRBD1 (5 bases). The length of the CDR3 is 13 residues. Germline V CDR1 and CDR2: MDHEN, SYDVKM. V lost 8 bases, J lost 0 bases, and 11 bases lay in between. The chain's CDR3 is CASGGQGSYEQYV. The CDR3 coding sequence is TGTGCCAGCGGCGGTCAGGGCTCCTACGAGCAGTACGTC.

The chain recombines TRBV5-6 with TRBJ2-3, with D unresolved. CDR1 SGHDT and CDR2 YYEEEE come from the germline V gene. V was cut by 2 bases and J by 0 bases, with 13 bases left in between. The CDR3 has 16 residues. The CDR3 bases are TGTGCCAGCAGCTTAGCTGGGTATACTAGCACAGATACGCAGTATTTT. Its translation: CASSLAGYTSTDTQYF.

This clone occurred a few times. The gene calls are TRBV7-6 and TRBJ2-1; D is ambiguous. The CDR3 totals 15 residues. Germline assignment: CDR1 SGHVS and CDR2 FNYEAQ. V lost 7 bases, J lost 7 bases, and 20 bases lay in between. In DNA, the CDR3 is TGTGCCAGCACCCAAGAGGTACTATCTGGGAATGAGCAGTTCTTC. The encoded protein is CASTQEVLSGNEQFF.

This clone was detected a few times. The V call is TRBV21-1, the J call TRBJ1-2; TRBD1, the table's D call, lacks a check against the DNA. TRBV21-1 is designated a pseudogene. This CDR3 has 13 residues. The CDR3 here is CASSARQGHGYTF. CDR3 coding DNA: TGTGCCAGCAGCGCGCGACAGGGACATGGCTACACCTTC.

The chain uses TRBV7-6 and TRBJ1-1; no reliable D call. V lost 2 bases, J lost 0 bases, and 13 bases lay in between. Germline values: CDR1 SGHVS, CDR2 FNYEAQ. The CDR3 is 16 residues long. CDR3 protein: CASSLRRRPVNTEAFF. CDR3 in DNA: TGTGCCAGCAGCTTAAGGAGGCGACCCGTGAACACTGAAGCTTTCTTT.

This clone was seen a few times. The chain combines TRBV19 with TRBJ2-3; D might be TRBD2 (5 bases). Germline lookup yields CDR1 LNHDA and CDR2 SQIVND (reference sequence). Deletions cut 3 bases from V and 0 bases from J, with 19 bases between. CDR3 length: 18 amino acids. CDR3: CASSIRPSWGASTDTQYF. The CDR3 DNA is TGTGCCAGTAGTATTCGACCCTCGTGGGGAGCTAGCACAGATACGCAGTATTTT.

This clone was recorded many times. This chain uses TRBV6-1 with TRBJ2-3; TRBD1 aligns across 8 bases. Germline CDR1 is MNHNS and CDR2 is SASEGT. Losses at the gene ends were 7 bases for V and 0 bases for J; bases not matched to a gene: 6. The CDR3 is made up of 15 amino acids. The CDR3 sequence: CASIPDRASTDTQYF. Written as DNA, the CDR3 is TGTGCCAGCATCCCGGACAGGGCTAGCACAGATACGCAGTATTTT.

This clone was seen a few times. The chain carries TRBV30 and TRBJ1-5; D not resolved. This CDR3 has 13 residues. Per the germline V gene, CDR1 is GTSNPN and CDR2 is SVGIG (reference sequence). V was shortened by 0 bases and J by 5 bases, with 8 bases between the two germline ends. The CDR3 DNA reads TGTGCCTGGAGTGTACAGTGGGATCAGCCCCAGCATTTT. Protein product: CAWSVQWDQPQHF. Complete variable domain (other parts from reference TRBV30 and TRBJ1-5): SQTIHQWPATLVQPVGSPLSLECTVEGTSNPNLYWYRQAAGRGLQLLFYSVGIGQISSEVPQNLSASRPQDRQFILSSKKLLLSDSGFYLCAWSVQWDQPQHFGDGTRLSIL.